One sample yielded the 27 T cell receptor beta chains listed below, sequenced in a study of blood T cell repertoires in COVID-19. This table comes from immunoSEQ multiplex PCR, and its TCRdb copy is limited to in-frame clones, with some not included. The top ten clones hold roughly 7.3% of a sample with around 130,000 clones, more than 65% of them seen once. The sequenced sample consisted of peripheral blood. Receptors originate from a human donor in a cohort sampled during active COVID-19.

The CDR3 DNA reads TGCGCCAGCAGCTTGAGTAGTGTGGGCACAGATACGCAGTATTTT. Translating it yields CASSLSSVGTDTQYF. The chain uses TRBV5-1 and TRBJ2-3; D is uncertain. CDR1 SGHRS and CDR2 YFSETQ come from the germline V gene. V was pared by 1 base and J by 1 base, with 10 bases between. CDR3 length: 15 residues.

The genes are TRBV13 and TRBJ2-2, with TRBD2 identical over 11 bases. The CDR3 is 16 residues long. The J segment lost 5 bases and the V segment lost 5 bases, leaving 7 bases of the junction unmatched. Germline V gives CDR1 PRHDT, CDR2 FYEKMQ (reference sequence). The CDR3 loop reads CASSPLAGGLTGELFF. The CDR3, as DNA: TGTGCCAGCAGCCCCTTAGCGGGGGGGCTTACCGGGGAGCTGTTTTTT.

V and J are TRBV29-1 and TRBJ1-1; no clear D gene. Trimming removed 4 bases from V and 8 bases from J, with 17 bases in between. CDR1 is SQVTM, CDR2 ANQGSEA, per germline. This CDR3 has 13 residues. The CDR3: CSVVRRATAEAFF. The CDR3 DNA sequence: TGCAGCGTTGTAAGGAGGGCCACTGCCGAAGCTTTCTTT. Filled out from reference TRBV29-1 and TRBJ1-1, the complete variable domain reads SAVISQKPSRDICQRGTSLTIQCQVDSQVTMMFWYRQQPGQSLTLIATANQGSEATYESGFVIDKFPISRPNLTFSTLTVSNMSPEDSSIYLCSVVRRATAEAFFGQGTRLTVV.

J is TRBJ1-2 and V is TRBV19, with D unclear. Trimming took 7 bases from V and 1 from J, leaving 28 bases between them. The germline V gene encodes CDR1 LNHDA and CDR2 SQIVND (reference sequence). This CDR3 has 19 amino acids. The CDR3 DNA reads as TGTGCCAGTACAACCCTTGGCCTGGAGGAGCGCCTCGTTAACTATGGCTACACCTTC. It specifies CASTTLGLEERLVNYGYTF.

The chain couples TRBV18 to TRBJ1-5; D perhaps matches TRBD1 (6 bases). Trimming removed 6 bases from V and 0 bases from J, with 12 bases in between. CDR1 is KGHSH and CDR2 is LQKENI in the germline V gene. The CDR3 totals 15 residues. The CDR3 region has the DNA TGTGCCAGCTCGGAACAGGGAAATAGCAATCAGCCCCAGCATTTT. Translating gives CASSEQGNSNQPQHF. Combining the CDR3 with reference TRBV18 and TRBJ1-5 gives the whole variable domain NAGVMQNPRHLVRRRGQEARLRCSPMKGHSHVYWYRQLPEEGLKFMVYLQKENIIDESGMPKERFSAEFPKEGPSILRIQQVVRGDSAAYFCASSEQGNSNQPQHFGDGTRLSIL.

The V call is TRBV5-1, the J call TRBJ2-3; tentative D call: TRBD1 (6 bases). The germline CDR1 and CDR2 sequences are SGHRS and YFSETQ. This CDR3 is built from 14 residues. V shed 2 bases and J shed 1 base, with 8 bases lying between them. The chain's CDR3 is CASSFTGRTDTQYF. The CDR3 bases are TGCGCCAGCAGCTTTACAGGGCGCACAGATACGCAGTATTTT. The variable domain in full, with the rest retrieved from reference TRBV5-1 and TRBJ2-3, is KAGVTQTPRYLIKTRGQQVTLSCSPISGHRSVSWYQQTPGQGLQFLFEYFSETQRNKGNFPGRFSGRQFSNSRSEMNVSTLELGDSALYLCASSFTGRTDTQYFGPGTRLTVL.

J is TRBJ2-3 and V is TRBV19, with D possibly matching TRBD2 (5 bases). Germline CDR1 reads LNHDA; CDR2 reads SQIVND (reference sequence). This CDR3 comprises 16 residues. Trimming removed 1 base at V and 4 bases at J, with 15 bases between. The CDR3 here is CASSIAIRGRADTQYF. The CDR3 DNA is TGTGCCAGTAGTATAGCGATCCGGGGTAGGGCAGATACGCAGTATTTT.

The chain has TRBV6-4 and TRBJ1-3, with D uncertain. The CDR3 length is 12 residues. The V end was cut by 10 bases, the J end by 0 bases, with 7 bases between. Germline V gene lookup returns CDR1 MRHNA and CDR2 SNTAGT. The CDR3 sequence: CATRSSGNTIYF. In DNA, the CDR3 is TGTGCCACAAGGAGCTCTGGAAACACCATATATTTT.

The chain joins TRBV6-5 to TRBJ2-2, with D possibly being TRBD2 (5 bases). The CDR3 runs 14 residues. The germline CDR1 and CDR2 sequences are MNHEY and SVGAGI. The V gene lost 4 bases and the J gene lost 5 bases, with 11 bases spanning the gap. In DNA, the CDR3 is TGTGCCAGCAGTTTGGAAACGGGAACCGGGGAGCTGTTTTTT. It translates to CASSLETGTGELFF.

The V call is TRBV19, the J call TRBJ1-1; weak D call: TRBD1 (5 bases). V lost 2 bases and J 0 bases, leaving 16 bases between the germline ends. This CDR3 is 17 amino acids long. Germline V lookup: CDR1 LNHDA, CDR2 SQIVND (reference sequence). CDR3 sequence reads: CASSILQGIQMNTEAFF. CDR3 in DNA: TGTGCCAGTAGTATACTCCAGGGAATACAAATGAACACTGAAGCTTTCTTT.

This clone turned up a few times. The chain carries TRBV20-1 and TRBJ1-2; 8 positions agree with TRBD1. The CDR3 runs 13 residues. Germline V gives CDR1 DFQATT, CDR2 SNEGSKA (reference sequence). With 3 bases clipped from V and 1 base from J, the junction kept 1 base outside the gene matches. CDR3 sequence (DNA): TGCAGTGCTAGTGACAGGGGTAACTATGGCTACACCTTC. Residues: CSASDRGNYGYTF.

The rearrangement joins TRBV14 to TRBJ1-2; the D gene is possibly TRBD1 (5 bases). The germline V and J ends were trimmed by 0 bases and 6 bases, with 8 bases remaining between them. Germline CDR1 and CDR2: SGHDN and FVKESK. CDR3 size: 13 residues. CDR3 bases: TGTGCCAGCAGCCAAGATAGGGGAAATGGCTACACCTTC. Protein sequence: CASSQDRGNGYTF.

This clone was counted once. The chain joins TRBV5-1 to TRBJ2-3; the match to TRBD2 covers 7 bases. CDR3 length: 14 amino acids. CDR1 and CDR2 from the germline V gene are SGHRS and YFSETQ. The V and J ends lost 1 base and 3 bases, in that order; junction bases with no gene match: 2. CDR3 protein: CASSLRGGTDTQYF. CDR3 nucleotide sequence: TGCGCCAGCAGCTTGCGCGGGGGTACAGATACGCAGTATTTT.

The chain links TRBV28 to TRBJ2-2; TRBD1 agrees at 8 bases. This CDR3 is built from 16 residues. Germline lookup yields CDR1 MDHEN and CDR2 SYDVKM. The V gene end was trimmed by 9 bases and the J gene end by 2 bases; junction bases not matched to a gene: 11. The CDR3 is CASLVAGGFNTGELFF. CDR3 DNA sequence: TGTGCCAGTTTGGTAGCAGGGGGCTTCAACACCGGGGAGCTGTTTTTT.

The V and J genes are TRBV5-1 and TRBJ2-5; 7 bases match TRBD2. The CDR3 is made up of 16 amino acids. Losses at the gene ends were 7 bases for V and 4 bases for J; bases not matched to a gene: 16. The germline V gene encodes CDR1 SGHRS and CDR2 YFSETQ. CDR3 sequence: CASGLGPPSGGETQYF. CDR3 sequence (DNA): TGCGCCAGCGGTCTTGGACCACCCTCGGGAGGAGAGACCCAGTACTTC.

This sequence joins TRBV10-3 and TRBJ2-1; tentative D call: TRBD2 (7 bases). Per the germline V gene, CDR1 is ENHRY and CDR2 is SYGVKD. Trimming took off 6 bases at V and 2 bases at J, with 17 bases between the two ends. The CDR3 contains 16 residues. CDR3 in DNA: TGTGCCATCAGCGCTGAGGTAGGGGGGGCCTACAATGAGCAGTTCTTC. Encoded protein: CAISAEVGGAYNEQFF.

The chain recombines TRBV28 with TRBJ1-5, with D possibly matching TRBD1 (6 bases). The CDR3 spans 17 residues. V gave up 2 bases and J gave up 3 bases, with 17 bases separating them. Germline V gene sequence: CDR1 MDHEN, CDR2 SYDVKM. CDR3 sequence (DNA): TGTGCCAGCAGTTTACCCCCGGGGGGCTCACCCAATCAGCCCCAGCATTTT. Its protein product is CASSLPPGGSPNQPQHF. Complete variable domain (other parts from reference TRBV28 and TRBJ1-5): DVKVTQSSRYLVKRTGEKVFLECVQDMDHENMFWYRQDPGLGLRLIYFSYDVKMKEKGDIPEGYSVSREKKERFSLILESASTNQTSMYLCASSLPPGGSPNQPQHFGDGTRLSIL.

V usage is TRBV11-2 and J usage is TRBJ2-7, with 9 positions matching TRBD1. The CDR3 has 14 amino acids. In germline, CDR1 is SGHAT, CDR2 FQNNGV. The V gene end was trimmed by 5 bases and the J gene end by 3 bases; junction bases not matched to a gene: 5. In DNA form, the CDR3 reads TGTGCCAGCAGCCTAGGGACAGGGTTCTACGAGCAGTACTTC. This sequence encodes CASSLGTGFYEQYF.

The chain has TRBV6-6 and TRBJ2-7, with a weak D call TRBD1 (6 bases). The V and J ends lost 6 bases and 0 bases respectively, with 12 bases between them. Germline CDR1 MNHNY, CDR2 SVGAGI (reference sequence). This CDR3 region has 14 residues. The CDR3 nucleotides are TGTGCCAGCAGGGACCGGGACAACTCCTACGAGCAGTACTTC. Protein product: CASRDRDNSYEQYF.

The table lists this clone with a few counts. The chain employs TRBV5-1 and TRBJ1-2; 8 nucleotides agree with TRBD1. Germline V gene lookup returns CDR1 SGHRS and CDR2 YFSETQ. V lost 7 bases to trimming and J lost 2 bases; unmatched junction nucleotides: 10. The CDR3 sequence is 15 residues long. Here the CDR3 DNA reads TGCGCCAGCCAGACAGGGGCAGGGTCGAACTATGGCTACACCTTC. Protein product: CASQTGAGSNYGYTF.

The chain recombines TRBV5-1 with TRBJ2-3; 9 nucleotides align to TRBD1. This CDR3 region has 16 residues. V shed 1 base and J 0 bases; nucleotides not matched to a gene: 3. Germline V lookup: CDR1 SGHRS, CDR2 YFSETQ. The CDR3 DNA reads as TGCGCCAGCAGCTTGCCCGGGACAGGGAGCACAGATACGCAGTATTTT. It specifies CASSLPGTGSTDTQYF.

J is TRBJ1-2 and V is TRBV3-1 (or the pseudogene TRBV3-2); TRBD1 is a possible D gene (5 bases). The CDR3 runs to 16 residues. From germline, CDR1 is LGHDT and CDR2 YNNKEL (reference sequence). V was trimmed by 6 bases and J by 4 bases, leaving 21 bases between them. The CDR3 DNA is TGTGCCAGCAGTTACACCGGGACTGAAGAAATCTATGGCTACACCTTC. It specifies CASSYTGTEEIYGYTF.

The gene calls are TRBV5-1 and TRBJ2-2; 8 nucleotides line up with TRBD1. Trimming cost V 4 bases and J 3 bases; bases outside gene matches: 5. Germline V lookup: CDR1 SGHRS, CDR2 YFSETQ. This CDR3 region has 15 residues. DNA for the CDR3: TGCGCCAGCAGCGAGACAGGGGCGGACACCGGGGAGCTGTTTTTT. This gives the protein CASSETGADTGELFF.

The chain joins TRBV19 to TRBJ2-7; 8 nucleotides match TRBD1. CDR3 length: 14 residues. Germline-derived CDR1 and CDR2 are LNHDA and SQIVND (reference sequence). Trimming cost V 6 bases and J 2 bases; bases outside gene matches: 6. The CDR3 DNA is TGTGCCAGTAGCATAACAGGGGGAACCTACGAGCAGTACTTC. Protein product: CASSITGGTYEQYF.

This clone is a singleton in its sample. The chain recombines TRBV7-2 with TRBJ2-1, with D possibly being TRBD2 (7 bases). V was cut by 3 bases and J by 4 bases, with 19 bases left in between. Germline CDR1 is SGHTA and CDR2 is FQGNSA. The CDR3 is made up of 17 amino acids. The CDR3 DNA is TGTGCCAGCAGCTTCCGGGGGGCGGGACTAACTTACAATGAGCAGTTCTTC. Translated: CASSFRGAGLTYNEQFF.

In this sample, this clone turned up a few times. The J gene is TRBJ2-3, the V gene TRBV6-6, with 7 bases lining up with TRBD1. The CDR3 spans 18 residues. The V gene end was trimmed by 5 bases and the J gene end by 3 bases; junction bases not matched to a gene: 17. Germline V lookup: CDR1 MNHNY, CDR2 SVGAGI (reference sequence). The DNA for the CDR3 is TGTGCCAGCAGTCCCCGGGACAGAAAAACCAAGGAAACAGATACGCAGTATTTT. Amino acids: CASSPRDRKTKETDTQYF.

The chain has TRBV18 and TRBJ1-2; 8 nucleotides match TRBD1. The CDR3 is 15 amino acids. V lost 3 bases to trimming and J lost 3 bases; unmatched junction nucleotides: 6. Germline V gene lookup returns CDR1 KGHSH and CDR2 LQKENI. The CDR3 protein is CASSPVPTGDYGYTF. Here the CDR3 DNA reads TGTGCCAGCTCACCCGTGCCGACAGGGGACTATGGCTACACCTTC. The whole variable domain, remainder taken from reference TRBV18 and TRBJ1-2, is NAGVMQNPRHLVRRRGQEARLRCSPMKGHSHVYWYRQLPEEGLKFMVYLQKENIIDESGMPKERFSAEFPKEGPSILRIQQVVRGDSAAYFCASSPVPTGDYGYTFGSGTRLTVV.